Below are 30 T cell receptor beta chains sequenced from a single sample in a study of tumor-infiltrating lymphocytes in primary liver carcinoma (dated by TCRdb to about 2017). Blood RNA was extracted from unsorted whole blood with TRIzol reagent; germline DNA came from the DNeasy Blood & Tissue kit. The data were produced on an Illumina HiSeq 2500. TCRbeta-specific cDNA was reverse-transcribed from 500 ng total RNA using a constant-region primer and ProtoScript II reverse transcriptase. TCRbeta libraries were built with three nested multiplex PCR rounds, a slightly modified ARM-PCR procedure. Each of the first two PCR rounds ran for around 11 cycles using multiplex TRBV1-TRBV30 forward primers together with a Cbeta reverse primer. TCRdb redid the processing of the public reads, applying fastp at Q25 and MiXCR, and retained in-frame beta chains. A single entry per CDR3 protein holds the most common genes and DNA from its merged rows. The sample contains hundreds of thousands of distinct CDR3 sequences, 50% to 75% of them found a single time. Of the sample, 15% to 20% is held by the ten largest clones.

What was sequenced was peripheral blood. The receptors were gathered from a woman aged 25 to 39 with primary liver carcinoma and hepatitis B virus infection.

The chain joins TRBV2 to TRBJ2-4, with unresolved D. From germline, CDR1 is SNHLY and CDR2 FYNNEI. The CDR3 is 15 amino acids. V dropped 3 bases and J dropped 3 bases, with 12 bases sitting between them. CDR3 protein: CASSDNAPNKNIQYF. Here the CDR3 DNA reads TGTGCCAGCAGTGATAATGCGCCTAACAAAAACATTCAGTACTTC.

This clonotype has at least ten counts. This chain connects TRBV11-2 to TRBJ1-1, with D possibly matching TRBD1 (6 bases). Between the trimmed V and J ends, which lost 3 bases and 4 bases, there was a span of 9 bases. CDR3 length equals 13 residues. Germline CDR1 and CDR2: SGHAT and FQNNGV. The CDR3 DNA follows: TGTGCCAGCAGCTTCTTCAGGGGCACTGAAGCTTTCTTT. The encoded protein is CASSFFRGTEAFF.

To note about this clonotype: At one end the junction does not follow the germline gene, possibly because of a read error. The chain is built from TRBV25-1 and TRBJ2-2; 9 bases agree with TRBD2. Germline CDR1 reads MGHDK; CDR2 reads SYGVNS. This CDR3 spans 16 amino acids. This chain's CDR3 is CASCEVGSGSTGELFF. Here the CDR3 DNA reads TGTGCCAGCTGTGAAGTGGGTAGCGGGAGTACCGGGGAGCTGTTTTTT.

The V gene is TRBV12-3 or TRBV12-4, the J gene TRBJ1-1; a possible D gene is TRBD1 (5 bases). V was pared by 6 bases and J by 0 bases, with 14 bases between. The CDR3 contains 15 residues. The chain's CDR3 is CASSPIGQLNTEAFF. In DNA form, the CDR3 reads TGTGCCAGCAGCCCCATTGGACAACTGAACACTGAAGCTTTCTTT.

This chain uses TRBV6-2 or TRBV6-3 with TRBJ1-5, with unresolved D. This CDR3 has 12 residues. The germline V gene has CDR1 MNHEY and CDR2 SVGEGT. Trimming took 1 base from V and 6 from J, leaving 4 bases between them. The chain's CDR3 is CASSYYRQPQHF. CDR3 DNA sequence: TGTGCCAGCAGTTACTACCGTCAGCCCCAGCATTTT.

The chain carries TRBV6-2 or TRBV6-3 and TRBJ2-2, with D hard to call. The CDR3 runs 14 residues. CDR1 and CDR2 from the germline V gene are MNHEY and SVGEGT. Between the trimmed V and J ends, which lost 8 bases and 6 bases, there was a span of 16 bases. CDR3 protein: CASCPHWVAGELFF. DNA for the CDR3: TGTGCCAGCTGCCCTCATTGGGTCGCCGGGGAGCTGTTTTTT.

Regarding this clonotype: A much larger clone sits a single nucleotide away, making a read error possible. The chain has TRBV6-5 and TRBJ1-1, with a weak D call TRBD1 (5 bases). Germline assignment: CDR1 MNHEY and CDR2 SVGAGI. The CDR3 is 14 residues long. For the CDR3, the DNA is TGTGCCAACAGTGTAAGGGTAGGGGCCACTGAAGCTTTCTTT. Translating it yields CANSVRVGATEAFF.

In regard to this clonotype: The conserved final phenylalanine or tryptophan is absent from the CDR3, which likely points to a read error. The rearrangement uses TRBV6-5 and TRBJ2-2; D is undetermined. Germline CDR1 and CDR2: MNHEY and SVGAGI. The CDR3 contains 15 residues. DNA for the CDR3: TGTGCCAGCAGTTACCGAGGCCTGAACACAGGGGAGCTGTTTCTT. Amino acid sequence: CASSYRGLNTGELFL.

Worth noting for this clonotype: One junction end does not reproduce the germline sequence, and a read error may be involved. This chain uses TRBV5-1 with TRBJ2-6; D unresolved. This CDR3 spans 14 amino acids. From germline, CDR1 is SGHRS and CDR2 YFSETQ. The CDR3 spells CANSSDLGANVLTF. In DNA form, the CDR3 reads TGCGCCAACAGCTCAGACCTTGGGGCCAACGTCCTGACTTTC.

Turning to this clonotype: No conserved phenylalanine or tryptophan ends this CDR3, so it is likely a read error. This chain uses TRBV12-3 or TRBV12-4 with TRBJ2-5; TRBD1 might be the D (5 bases). CDR3 size: 14 residues. Trimming took 1 base from V and 3 from J, leaving 9 bases between them. The CDR3 coding sequence is TGTGCCAGCAGTTTAGGGGTCAGGGAAGAGACCCAGTACCTC. Amino acids: CASSLGVREETQYL.

The chain couples TRBV24-1 to TRBJ2-3, with 7 nucleotides matching TRBD1. Trimming cost V 0 bases and J 10 bases; bases outside gene matches: 6. CDR3 length equals 14 residues. Germline assignment: CDR1 KGHDR and CDR2 SFDVKD. The CDR3 spells CATSDLTGADAQYF. The CDR3 DNA reads TGTGCCACCAGTGATTTGACAGGGGCGGATGCGCAGTATTTT.

To note about this clonotype: This may be a read error, as it is one base from a much larger clone. The chain employs TRBV12-3 or TRBV12-4 and TRBJ2-1, with D unresolved. The CDR3 runs to 15 residues. In nucleotides, the CDR3 is TGTGCCAGCAGTTTGCCCTGGGGTGCCCAAAATGAGCACTTCTTC. Its translation is CASSLPWGAQNEHFF.

By proportion, this clonotype is medium-sized. The CDR3 protein is CASSQGFAGARHTQYF. CDR3 DNA: TGCGCCAGCAGCCAAGGTTTTGCGGGAGCCAGGCATACGCAGTATTTT. The genes are TRBV4-3 and TRBJ2-3, with 7 positions matching TRBD2. V shed 1 base and J 7 bases; nucleotides not matched to a gene: 11. Germline V CDR1 and CDR2: LGHNA, YSLEER. CDR3 length equals 16 residues.

This clonotype was observed a few times. The rearrangement uses TRBV10-1 and TRBJ1-3; no clear D gene. V was cut by 4 bases and J by 0 bases, with 13 bases left in between. Germline V gene data show CDR1 as WNHNN and CDR2 as SYGVQD (reference sequence). The CDR3 is 16 residues long. CDR3 loop: CASSGRFENSGNTIYF. Written as DNA, the CDR3 is TGCGCCAGCAGTGGCCGTTTTGAAAACTCTGGAAACACCATATATTTT.

The chain recombines TRBV4-1 with TRBJ2-3; D gene unclear. V lost 2 bases and J 0 bases, leaving 6 bases between the germline ends. The CDR3 is made up of 14 amino acids. Looked up from germline, CDR1 is MGHRA and CDR2 is YSYEKL. The CDR3 spells CASSQSSSTDTQYF. The CDR3 DNA is TGCGCCAGCAGCCAATCCTCTAGCACAGATACGCAGTATTTT.

This clonotype was seen many times. The chain links TRBV29-1 to TRBJ2-7; a weak D match, TRBD1 (5 bases). The germline V gene has CDR1 SQVTM and CDR2 ANQGSEA. The V and J ends lost 3 bases and 1 base respectively, with 13 bases between them. The CDR3 loop spans 14 amino acids. The CDR3 reads CSVDSDAGSYEQYF. In nucleotides, the CDR3 is TGCAGCGTTGATTCGGATGCAGGGTCCTACGAGCAGTACTTC.

This clonotype was counted many times. V usage is TRBV11-3 and J usage is TRBJ2-1; D is possibly TRBD2 (5 bases). This CDR3 comprises 13 residues. Germline values: CDR1 SGHNT, CDR2 YENEEA. V dropped 5 bases and J dropped 6 bases, with 11 bases sitting between them. CDR3 coding DNA: TGTGCCAGCAGCCCCAGCCGGGGCAATGAGCAGTTCTTC. It codes for CASSPSRGNEQFF.

As to this clonotype: Since a much larger clone is just one base distant, this may be a read error. The chain uses TRBV12-3 or TRBV12-4 and TRBJ2-4; D tentatively reads TRBD1 or TRBD2 (5 bases each). V gave up 7 bases and J gave up 5 bases, with 12 bases separating them. The CDR3 has 13 residues. The CDR3 sequence is CASTRDGENIQYF. The CDR3 DNA reads as TGTGCCAGCACCCGGGACGGGGAAAACATTCAGTACTTC.

This clonotype was recorded at least ten times. This chain joins TRBV4-3 and TRBJ2-7; tentatively, D is TRBD2 (6 bases). V was pared by 1 base and J by 0 bases, with 10 bases between. CDR3 size: 15 residues. Germline loops: CDR1 LGHNA, CDR2 YSLEER. The CDR3 DNA is TGCGCCAGCAGCCAAGGACGGGGGAGCTCCTACGAGCAGTACTTC. Translated: CASSQGRGSSYEQYF.

This clonotype was counted at least ten times. The V gene is TRBV5-6, the J gene TRBJ2-6; D is unresolved. With 0 bases removed from V and 4 bases from J, the gap between germline ends came to 11 bases. The CDR3 sequence is 16 residues long. Germline V lookup: CDR1 SGHDT, CDR2 YYEEEE. The CDR3 nucleotides are TGTGCCAGCAGCTTGGGATGGGGTTCAGGGGCCAACGTCCTGACTTTC. Encoded protein: CASSLGWGSGANVLTF. Together with reference TRBV5-6 and TRBJ2-6, the CDR3 gives the full variable domain: DAGVTQSPTHLIKTRGQQVTLRCSPKSGHDTVSWYQQALGQGPQFIFQYYEEEERQRGNFPDRFSGHQFPNYSSELNVNALLLGDSALYLCASSLGWGSGANVLTFGAGSRLTVL.

Turning to this clonotype: Possible read error: a much larger clone is one base away. V gene TRBV29-1 combines with J gene TRBJ2-3; a possible D gene is TRBD2 (6 bases). The germline V and J ends were trimmed by 8 bases and 5 bases, with 14 bases remaining between them. This CDR3 is 12 amino acids long. Per germline, CDR1 SQVTM and CDR2 ANQGSEA. The CDR3 DNA sequence: TGCAGCATGACTAGTGTGGTAGATACGCAGTATTTT. Encoded protein: CSMTSVVDTQYF.

This clonotype is a singleton in its sample. The chain has TRBV7-9 and TRBJ2-3; no reliable D call. CDR3 length: 12 amino acids. Germline lookup yields CDR1 SEHNR and CDR2 FQNEAQ (reference sequence). Deletions cut 6 bases from V and 8 bases from J, with 12 bases between. The CDR3 sequence is CASSLGGRTQYF. In nucleotides, the CDR3 is TGTGCCAGCAGTTTGGGTGGTCGTACGCAGTATTTT.

This clonotype has a count of ten or more. The gene calls are TRBV11-2 and TRBJ2-1, with 14 bases aligning to TRBD2. Germline CDR1 reads SGHAT; CDR2 reads FQNNGV. The ends lost 5 bases at V and 10 bases at J; junction bases unmatched: 4. CDR3 length: 14 residues. As DNA, the CDR3 is TGTGCCAGCAGCGGGACTAGCGGGAGTCCCGAGCAGTTCTTC. Amino acid sequence: CASSGTSGSPEQFF.

In the case of this clonotype: A much larger clone differs by one base, so this may be a read error. The chain carries TRBV6-1 and TRBJ1-1; D not resolved. V gave up 6 bases and J gave up 4 bases, with 21 bases separating them. Germline V gene lookup returns CDR1 MNHNS and CDR2 SASEGT. This CDR3 comprises 16 residues. Here the CDR3 reads CASRHLWSADTTEAFF. The CDR3 DNA sequence: TGTGCCAGCAGGCACCTTTGGAGCGCGGATACCACTGAAGCTTTCTTT.

A word on this clonotype: This clone may be a read error of a much larger clone one base away. The gene calls are TRBV29-1 and TRBJ1-2; 12 bases are a match to TRBD1. This CDR3 region has 16 residues. Germline V gene sequence: CDR1 SQVTM, CDR2 ANQGSEA. CDR3 nucleotide sequence: TGCGGCGTCCAACCTCGCGGGACAGGGGGCGCCTATGGCTACACCTTC. It specifies CGVQPRGTGGAYGYTF. The full variable domain, completed using reference TRBV29-1 and TRBJ1-2, is SAVISQKPSRDICQRGTSLTIQCQVDSQVTMMFWYRQQPGQSLTLIATANQGSEATYESGFVIDKFPISRPNLTFSTLTVSNMSPEDSSIYLCGVQPRGTGGAYGYTFGSGTRLTVV.

The chain links TRBV7-3 to TRBJ2-3, with 11 positions matching TRBD2. With 0 bases clipped from V and 6 bases from J, the junction kept 5 bases outside the gene matches. The CDR3 loop spans 16 amino acids. CDR1 SGHTA and CDR2 FQGTGA come from the germline V gene. CDR3 protein: CASSLTGTSGGDTQYF. The CDR3 DNA is TGTGCCAGCAGCTTAACCGGGACTAGCGGTGGGGATACGCAGTATTTT.

For this clonotype: A much larger clone sits a single nucleotide away, making a read error possible. This rearrangement joins TRBV6-5 to TRBJ2-3, with D unresolved. The CDR3 runs to 14 residues. V was shortened by 2 bases and J by 0 bases, with 6 bases between the two germline ends. Germline CDR1 MNHEY, CDR2 SVGAGI. The CDR3 spells CASSYLCSTDTQYF. The CDR3 nucleotides read TGTGCCAGCAGTTACCTATGTAGCACAGATACGCAGTATTTT.

The J gene is TRBJ2-1, the V gene TRBV30; TRBD2 matches 7 bases. The CDR3 runs 11 residues. Germline CDR1 GTSNPN, CDR2 SVGIG (reference sequence). Unmatched junction bases numbered 8, after V lost 5 bases and J lost 13 bases. CDR3 protein: CAWSGTTLQFF. The CDR3 bases are TGTGCCTGGTCCGGGACTACACTTCAGTTCTTC.

V gene TRBV19 combines with J gene TRBJ1-1, with 9 bases aligning to TRBD1. The germline V gene has CDR1 LNHDA and CDR2 SQIVND (reference sequence). V dropped 3 bases and J dropped 5; count of bases not matched to a gene: 4. This CDR3 comprises 14 residues. CDR3 coding DNA: TGTGCCAGTAGTATTTGGGGACAGGGAACTGAAGCTTTCTTT. Encoded protein: CASSIWGQGTEAFF. Combining the CDR3 with reference TRBV19 and TRBJ1-1 gives the whole variable domain DGGITQSPKYLFRKEGQNVTLSCEQNLNHDAMYWYRQDPGQGLRLIYYSQIVNDFQKGDIAEGYSVSREKKESFPLTVTSAQKNPTAFYLCASSIWGQGTEAFFGQGTRLTVV.

In this sample, this clonotype turned up many times. The chain links TRBV29-1 to TRBJ2-7; the match to TRBD2 covers 7 bases. The germline V gene encodes CDR1 SQVTM and CDR2 ANQGSEA. V trimming: 7 bases; J trimming: 6 bases; junction bases outside the gene matches: 0. The CDR3 runs 9 residues. The CDR3: CSGGSEQYF. The CDR3 coding sequence is TGCAGCGGCGGGAGCGAGCAGTACTTC.